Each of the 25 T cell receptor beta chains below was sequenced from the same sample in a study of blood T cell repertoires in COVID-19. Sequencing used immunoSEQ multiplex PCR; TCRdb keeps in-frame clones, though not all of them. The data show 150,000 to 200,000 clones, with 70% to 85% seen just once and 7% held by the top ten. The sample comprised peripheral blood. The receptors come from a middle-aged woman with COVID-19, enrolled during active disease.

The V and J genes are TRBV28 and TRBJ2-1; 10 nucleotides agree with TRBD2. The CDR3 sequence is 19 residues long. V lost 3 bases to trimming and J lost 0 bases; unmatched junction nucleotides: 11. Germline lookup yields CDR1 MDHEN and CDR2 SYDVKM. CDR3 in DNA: TGTGCCAGCAGTTTCTTCGGACTAGCGGATCAATCCTCCTACAATGAGCAGTTCTTC. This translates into CASSFFGLADQSSYNEQFF.

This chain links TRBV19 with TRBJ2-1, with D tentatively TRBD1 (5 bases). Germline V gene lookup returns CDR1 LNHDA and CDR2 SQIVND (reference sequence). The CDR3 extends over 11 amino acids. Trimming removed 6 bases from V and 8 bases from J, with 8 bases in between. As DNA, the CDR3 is TGTGCCAGTAGCTTGGGGCATGAGCAGTTCTTC. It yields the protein CASSLGHEQFF.

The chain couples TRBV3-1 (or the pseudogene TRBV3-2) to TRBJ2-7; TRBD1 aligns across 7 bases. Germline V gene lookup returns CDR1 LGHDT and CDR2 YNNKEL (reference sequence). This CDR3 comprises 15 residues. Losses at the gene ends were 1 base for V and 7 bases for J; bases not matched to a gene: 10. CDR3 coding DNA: TGTGCCAGCAGCCAAGTTGGTTCAGGGGGTGGGGAGCAGTACTTC. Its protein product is CASSQVGSGGGEQYF.

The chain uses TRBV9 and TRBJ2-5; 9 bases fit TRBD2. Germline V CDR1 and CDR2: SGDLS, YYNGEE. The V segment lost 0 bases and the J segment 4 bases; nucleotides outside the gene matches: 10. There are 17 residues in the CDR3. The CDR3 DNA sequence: TGTGCCAGCAGCGTAGTTTCTAGCGGGGCATCACGAGAGACCCAGTACTTC. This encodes CASSVVSSGASRETQYF.

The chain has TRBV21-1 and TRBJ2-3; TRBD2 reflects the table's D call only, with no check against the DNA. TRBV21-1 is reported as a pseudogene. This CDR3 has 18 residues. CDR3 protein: CASSAPSGRAIRTDTQYF. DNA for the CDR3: TGTGCCAGCAGCGCTCCTAGCGGGAGGGCCATCCGCACAGATACGCAGTATTTT.

The CDR3: CASSEQEEYEQYV. As DNA, the CDR3 is TGTGCCAGCAGTGAACAGGAAGAGTACGAGCAGTACGTC. This sequence joins TRBV2 and TRBJ2-7; D is uncertain. This CDR3 spans 13 amino acids. The V end lost 2 bases, the J end lost 4 bases, and 9 bases lay between the germline ends. Germline V lookup: CDR1 SNHLY, CDR2 FYNNEI.

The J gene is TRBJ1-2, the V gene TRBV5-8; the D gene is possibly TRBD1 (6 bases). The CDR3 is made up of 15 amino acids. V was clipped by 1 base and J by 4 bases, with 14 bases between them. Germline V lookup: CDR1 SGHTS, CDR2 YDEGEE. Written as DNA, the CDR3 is TGTGCCAGCAGCTTGTATACAGGGTACTCCTATGGCTACACCTTC. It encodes CASSLYTGYSYGYTF.

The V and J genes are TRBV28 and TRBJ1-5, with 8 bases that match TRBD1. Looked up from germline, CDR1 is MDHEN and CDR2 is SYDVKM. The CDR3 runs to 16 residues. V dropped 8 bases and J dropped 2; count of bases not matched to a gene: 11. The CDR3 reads CASRGPGTGRNQPQHF. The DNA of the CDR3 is TGTGCCAGCCGAGGGCCCGGGACAGGCCGCAATCAGCCCCAGCATTTT.

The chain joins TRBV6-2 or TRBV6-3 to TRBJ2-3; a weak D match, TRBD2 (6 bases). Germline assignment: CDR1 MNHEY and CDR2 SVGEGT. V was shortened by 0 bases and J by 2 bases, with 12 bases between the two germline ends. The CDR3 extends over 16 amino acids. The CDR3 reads CASSYSVAGSTDTQYF. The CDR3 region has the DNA TGTGCCAGCAGTTACTCGGTCGCGGGGTCCACAGATACGCAGTATTTT.

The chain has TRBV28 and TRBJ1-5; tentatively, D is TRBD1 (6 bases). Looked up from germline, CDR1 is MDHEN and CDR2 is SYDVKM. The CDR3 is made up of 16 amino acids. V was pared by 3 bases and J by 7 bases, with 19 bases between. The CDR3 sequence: CASSFWDLRGSQPQHF. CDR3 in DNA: TGTGCCAGCAGTTTTTGGGACCTCAGGGGTTCCCAGCCCCAGCATTTT.

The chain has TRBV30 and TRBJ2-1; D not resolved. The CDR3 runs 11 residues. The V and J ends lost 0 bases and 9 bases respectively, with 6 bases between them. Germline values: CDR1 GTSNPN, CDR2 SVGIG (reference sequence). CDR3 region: CAWSVWSEQFF. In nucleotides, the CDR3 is TGTGCCTGGAGTGTTTGGAGTGAGCAGTTCTTC.

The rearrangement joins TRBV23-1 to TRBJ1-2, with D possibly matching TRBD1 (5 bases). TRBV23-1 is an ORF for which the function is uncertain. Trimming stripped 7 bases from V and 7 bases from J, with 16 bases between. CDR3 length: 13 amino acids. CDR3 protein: CASTAGHALGYTF. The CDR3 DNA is TGCGCCAGCACCGCTGGACATGCCCTTGGCTACACCTTC.

CDR3 nucleotides: TGTGCCAGCAGCCAAGATGGGCCCAGCGGGAGAGGTGAGACCCAGTACTTC. This translates into CASSQDGPSGRGETQYF. The J gene is TRBJ2-5, the V gene TRBV3-1 (or the pseudogene TRBV3-2); 8 bases fit TRBD2. Per germline, CDR1 LGHDT and CDR2 YNNKEL (reference sequence). With V trimmed by 0 bases and J by 5 bases, 11 bases remained unmatched. The CDR3 loop spans 17 amino acids.

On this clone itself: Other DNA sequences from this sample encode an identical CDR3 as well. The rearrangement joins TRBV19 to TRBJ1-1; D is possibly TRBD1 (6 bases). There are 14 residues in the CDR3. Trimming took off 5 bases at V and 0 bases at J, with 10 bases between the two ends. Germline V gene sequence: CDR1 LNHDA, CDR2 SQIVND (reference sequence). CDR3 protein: CASSPQGLNTEAFF. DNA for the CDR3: TGTGCCAGTAGTCCACAGGGACTGAACACTGAAGCTTTCTTT.

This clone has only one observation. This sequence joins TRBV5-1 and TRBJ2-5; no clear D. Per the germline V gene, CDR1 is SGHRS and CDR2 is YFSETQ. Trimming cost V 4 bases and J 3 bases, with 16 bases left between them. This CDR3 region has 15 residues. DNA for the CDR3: TGCGCCAGCAGCCCCATAGCACGGAGAGAAGAGACCCAGTACTTC. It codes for CASSPIARREETQYF.

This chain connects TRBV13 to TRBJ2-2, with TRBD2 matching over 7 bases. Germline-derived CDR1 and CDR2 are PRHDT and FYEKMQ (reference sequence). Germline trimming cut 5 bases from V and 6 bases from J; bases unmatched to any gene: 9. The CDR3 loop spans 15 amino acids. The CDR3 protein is CASSPGTTRAGELFF. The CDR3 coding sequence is TGTGCCAGCAGCCCCGGGACTACCCGGGCCGGGGAGCTGTTTTTT.

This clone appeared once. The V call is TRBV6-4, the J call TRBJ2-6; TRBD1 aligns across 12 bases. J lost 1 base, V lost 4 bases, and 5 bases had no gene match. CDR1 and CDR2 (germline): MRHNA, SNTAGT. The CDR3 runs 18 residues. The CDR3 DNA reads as TGTGCCAGCAGTGTTTCGGGACAGGGGGCGTCTGGGGCCAACGTCCTGACTTTC. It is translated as CASSVSGQGASGANVLTF.

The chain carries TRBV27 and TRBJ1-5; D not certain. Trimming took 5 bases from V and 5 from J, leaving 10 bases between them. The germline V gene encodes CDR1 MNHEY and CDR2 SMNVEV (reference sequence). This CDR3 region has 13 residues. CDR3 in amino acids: CASSPSEDQPQHF. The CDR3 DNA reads TGTGCCAGCAGTCCCAGTGAGGATCAGCCCCAGCATTTT.

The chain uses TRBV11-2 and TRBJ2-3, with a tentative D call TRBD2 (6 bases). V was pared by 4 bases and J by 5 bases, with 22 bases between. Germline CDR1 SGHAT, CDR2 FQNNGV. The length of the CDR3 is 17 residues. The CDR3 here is CASSSEVRAGVRDTQYF. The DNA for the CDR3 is TGTGCCAGCAGCTCCGAGGTGCGAGCGGGTGTGCGAGATACGCAGTATTTT.

CDR3 region: CASRDRGAGEKLFF. CDR3 sequence (DNA): TGTGCCAGCAGAGACAGGGGAGCTGGAGAAAAACTGTTTTTT. The genes are TRBV21-1 and TRBJ1-4; the D segment call TRBD1 is taken from the table without a DNA check. TRBV21-1 is designated a pseudogene. This CDR3 comprises 14 residues.

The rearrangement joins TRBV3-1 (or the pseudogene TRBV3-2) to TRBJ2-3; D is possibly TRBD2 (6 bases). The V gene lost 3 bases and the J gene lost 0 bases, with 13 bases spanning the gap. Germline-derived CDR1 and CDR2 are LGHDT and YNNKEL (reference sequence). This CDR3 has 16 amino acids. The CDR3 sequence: CASSQEAGPSTDTQYF. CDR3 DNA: TGTGCCAGCAGCCAGGAGGCGGGGCCTAGCACAGATACGCAGTATTTT.

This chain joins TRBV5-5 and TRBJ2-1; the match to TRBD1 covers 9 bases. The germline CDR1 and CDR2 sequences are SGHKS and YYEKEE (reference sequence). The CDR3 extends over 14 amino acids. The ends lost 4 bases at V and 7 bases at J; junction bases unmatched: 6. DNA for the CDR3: TGTGCCAGCAGCAAGACAGGGGGTCTAAATGAGCAGTTCTTC. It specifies CASSKTGGLNEQFF.

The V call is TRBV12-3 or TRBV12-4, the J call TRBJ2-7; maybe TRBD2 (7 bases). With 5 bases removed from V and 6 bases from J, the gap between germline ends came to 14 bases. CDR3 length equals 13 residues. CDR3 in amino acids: CASSGRGGGEQYV. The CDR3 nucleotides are TGTGCCAGCAGTGGGCGGGGAGGGGGCGAGCAGTACGTC.

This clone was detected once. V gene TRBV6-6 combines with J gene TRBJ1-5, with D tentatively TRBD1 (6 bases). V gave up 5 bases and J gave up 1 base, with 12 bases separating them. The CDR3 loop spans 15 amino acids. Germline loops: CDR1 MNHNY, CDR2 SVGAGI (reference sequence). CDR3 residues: CASSPQGGSNQPQHF. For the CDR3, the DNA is TGTGCCAGCAGTCCCCAAGGGGGAAGCAATCAGCCCCAGCATTTT.

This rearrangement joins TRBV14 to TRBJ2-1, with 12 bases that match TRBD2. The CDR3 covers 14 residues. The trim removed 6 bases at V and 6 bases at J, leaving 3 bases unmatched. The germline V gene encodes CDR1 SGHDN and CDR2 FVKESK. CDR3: CASRPLAGGNEQFF. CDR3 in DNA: TGTGCCAGCAGACCACTAGCGGGGGGCAATGAGCAGTTCTTC.